Listed here are 19 T cell receptor beta chains from one sample, sequenced in a study of shared clonotypes between healthy human individuals. Sequencing was performed with immunoSEQ multiplex PCR; in TCRdb, only in-frame clones are kept and a portion is missing. The sample records about 1 million clones, around four fifths being singletons. Sequencing was carried out using memory CD4+ T cells sorted from blood. Described subset: CD45RA-negative fraction. The receptors shown here come from a man aged 18 to 30 in good health.

The V gene is TRBV27, the J gene TRBJ2-7; D possibly corresponds to TRBD2 (6 bases). The germline V and J ends were trimmed by 6 bases and 2 bases, with 14 bases remaining between them. CDR1 and CDR2 from the germline V gene are MNHEY and SMNVEV (reference sequence). The CDR3 consists of 14 residues. Here the CDR3 reads CASRPLGGTYEQYF. The CDR3 nucleotides read TGTGCCAGCAGGCCGCTCGGGGGTACCTACGAGCAGTACTTC.

The V and J genes are TRBV5-8 and TRBJ1-2; the D gene is possibly TRBD1 (5 bases). The CDR3 runs to 13 residues. V was trimmed by 2 bases and J by 4 bases, leaving 9 bases between them. CDR1 and CDR2 from the germline V gene are SGHTS and YDEGEE. The CDR3 DNA sequence: TGTGCCAGCAGCTTAACGGGGACCTATGGCTACACCTTC. It codes for CASSLTGTYGYTF.

The chain has TRBV2 and TRBJ2-7; D is perhaps TRBD1 or TRBD2 (6 bases each). The CDR3 sequence is 15 residues long. Germline CDR1 is SNHLY and CDR2 is FYNNEI. Trimming took 5 bases from V and 2 from J, leaving 16 bases between them. The chain's CDR3 is CASSQGGTPTYEQYF. The CDR3 DNA reads as TGTGCCAGCAGTCAAGGGGGGACCCCGACCTACGAGCAGTACTTC.

The chain carries TRBV10-1 and TRBJ2-7, with TRBD2 as a possible D gene (7 bases). V was pared by 5 bases and J by 3 bases, with 11 bases between. Germline lookup yields CDR1 WNHNN and CDR2 SYGVQD (reference sequence). The CDR3 runs 13 residues. This CDR3 is CASSKGGGYEQYF. CDR3 in DNA: TGCGCCAGCAGTAAGGGGGGGGGCTACGAGCAGTACTTC.

This clone was observed once. The V and J genes are TRBV2 and TRBJ2-7; 10 bases are a match to TRBD2. V was clipped by 8 bases and J by 4 bases; unmatched bases: 5. CDR1 SNHLY and CDR2 FYNNEI come from the germline V gene. The CDR3 is 13 amino acids. CDR3 DNA sequence: TGTGCCAGCCGAGCGGGGGGGCCGTACGAGCAGTACTTC. Protein: CASRAGGPYEQYF.

Points on this clone: Other DNA sequences from this sample encode an identical CDR3 as well. CDR3 sequence reads: CASSPRDEQYF. The CDR3 coding sequence is TGTGCCAGCTCACCTAGGGACGAGCAGTACTTC. The gene calls are TRBV18 and TRBJ2-7; no definite D call. The V and J ends lost 3 bases and 5 bases respectively, with 5 bases between them. Per germline, CDR1 KGHSH and CDR2 LQKENI. The length of the CDR3 is 11 residues.

The V gene is TRBV9, the J gene TRBJ2-5; possibly TRBD2 for D (6 bases). V gave up 3 bases and J gave up 3 bases, with 15 bases separating them. The germline gives CDR1 SGDLS, CDR2 YYNGEE. The CDR3 runs to 15 residues. The CDR3: CASSGGASAEETQYF. CDR3 DNA sequence: TGTGCCAGCAGCGGCGGAGCTAGCGCAGAAGAGACCCAGTACTTC.

In this sample, this clone turned up many times. The same CDR3 can be traced to other DNA sequences in this sample. V gene TRBV5-1 combines with J gene TRBJ2-3, with D unresolved. CDR1 and CDR2 (germline): SGHRS, YFSETQ. V shed 5 bases and J shed 2 bases, with 6 bases lying between them. This CDR3 spans 12 amino acids. In DNA form, the CDR3 reads TGCGCCAGCAGGGGGTACACAGATACGCAGTATTTT. Translation: CASRGYTDTQYF.

The rearrangement uses TRBV6-6 and TRBJ2-1, with D possibly matching TRBD1 (6 bases). This CDR3 region has 14 residues. V lost 7 bases, J lost 6 bases, and 16 bases lay in between. Germline V gives CDR1 MNHNY, CDR2 SVGAGI (reference sequence). The CDR3 protein is CASIQQGSINEQFF. CDR3 bases: TGTGCCAGCATCCAACAGGGTTCCATCAATGAGCAGTTCTTC.

This clone has more than one count but fewer than ten. The J gene is TRBJ2-7, the V gene TRBV27, with 7 bases lining up with TRBD1. The CDR3 loop spans 14 amino acids. After removal of 4 bases from V and 3 bases from J, the junction contained 6 bases not matched to a gene. CDR1 is MNHEY, CDR2 SMNVEV, per germline (reference sequence). The CDR3, as DNA: TGTGCCAGCAGTTCACGACAGGGTGACTACGAGCAGTACTTC. This codes for CASSSRQGDYEQYF.

For the CDR3, the DNA is TGTGCCAGTAGTCCCCTCACTAGCGGACCCTCCTACGAGCAGTACTTC. Its protein product is CASSPLTSGPSYEQYF. V and J are TRBV19 and TRBJ2-7; 8 bases agree with TRBD2. Germline lookup yields CDR1 LNHDA and CDR2 SQIVND (reference sequence). The trim removed 5 bases at V and 0 bases at J, leaving 9 bases unmatched. This CDR3 has 16 residues.

This clone has more than one count but fewer than ten. The J gene is TRBJ2-4, the V gene TRBV19; 7 bases align to TRBD1. Trimming took 6 bases from V and 2 from J; bases not matched to a gene: 4. The CDR3 is 14 residues long. Germline loops: CDR1 LNHDA, CDR2 SQIVND (reference sequence). CDR3 loop: CASRPTGSKNIQYF. CDR3 nucleotide sequence: TGTGCCAGTAGGCCGACAGGGTCCAAAAACATTCAGTACTTC.

As for this clone: The final CDR3 position lacks the conserved phenylalanine or tryptophan, pointing to a likely read error. It is unclear where the CDR3 begins or ends on the DNA, so no DNA is shown, and the CDR3 is as TCRdb lists it. CDR3 protein: CASTKLQKDL. The chain has TRBV10-2 and TRBJ1-2. The CDR3 numbers 10 amino acids, ends counted. Germline assignment: CDR1 WSHSY and CDR2 SAAADI.

Concerning this clone itself: Other DNA sequences in this specimen translate into the identical CDR3. The chain links TRBV30 to TRBJ1-2, with 12 nucleotides matching TRBD1. V lost 3 bases, J lost 6 bases, and 2 bases stayed unmatched. Germline V lookup: CDR1 GTSNPN, CDR2 SVGIG (reference sequence). This CDR3 is 13 amino acids long. The CDR3 protein is CAWRGQGADGYTF. Written as DNA, the CDR3 is TGTGCCTGGAGGGGACAGGGGGCCGATGGCTACACCTTC. Combining the CDR3 with reference TRBV30 and TRBJ1-2 gives the whole variable domain SQTIHQWPATLVQPVGSPLSLECTVEGTSNPNLYWYRQAAGRGLQLLFYSVGIGQISSEVPQNLSASRPQDRQFILSSKKLLLSDSGFYLCAWRGQGADGYTFGSGTRLTVV.

The V and J genes are TRBV6-5 and TRBJ1-5; D is uncertain. The CDR3 totals 15 residues. Per germline, CDR1 MNHEY and CDR2 SVGAGI. V lost 0 bases and J 0 bases, leaving 6 bases between the germline ends. The CDR3 here is CASSYSRNSNQPQHF. CDR3 nucleotides: TGTGCCAGCAGTTACTCCCGTAATAGCAATCAGCCCCAGCATTTT.

This clone has a count of ten or more. The gene calls are TRBV5-1 and TRBJ1-1; 7 nucleotides align to TRBD1. The CDR3 consists of 18 residues. J lost 3 bases, V lost 3 bases, and 17 bases had no gene match. Per germline, CDR1 SGHRS and CDR2 YFSETQ. This CDR3 reads CASSWGSTGLVRDTEAFF. CDR3 DNA: TGCGCCAGCAGCTGGGGCTCGACAGGGTTGGTCAGGGACACTGAAGCTTTCTTT.

The chain couples TRBV4-1 to TRBJ1-2; 7 nucleotides agree with TRBD1. This CDR3 comprises 17 residues. J gave up 3 bases and V 3 bases, and 13 bases lay outside the gene matches. CDR1 is MGHRA, CDR2 YSYEKL, per germline. The CDR3 sequence: CASSQEGAVGSYYGYTF. CDR3 coding DNA: TGCGCCAGCAGCCAGGAGGGGGCTGTTGGTAGCTACTATGGCTACACCTTC.

The genes are TRBV6-4 and TRBJ2-6; 7 nucleotides match TRBD1. V was clipped by 8 bases and J by 2 bases; unmatched bases: 9. The germline gives CDR1 MRHNA, CDR2 SNTAGT. The CDR3 runs to 16 residues. Written as DNA, the CDR3 is TGTGCCAGCGGGCCGGGAACAGGGGCTGGGGCCAACGTCCTGACTTTC. This codes for CASGPGTGAGANVLTF.

The rearrangement uses TRBV21-1 and TRBJ2-2; the table's TRBD1 call for D was not verified on the DNA. TRBV21-1 counts as a pseudogene. The CDR3 runs 18 residues. The CDR3, as DNA: TGTGCCAGCAGCCCGGGACAGACTCGAGCTGCGAACACCGGGGAGCTGTTTTTT. Translating gives CASSPGQTRAANTGELFF.